These T cell receptor beta chains were read from a single sample in a study of OX40 agonist ivuxolimab in advanced cancers. Sequencing was performed with immunoSEQ multiplex PCR; in TCRdb, only in-frame clones are kept and a portion is missing. The data contain 75,000 to 90,000 clones, 92% of them singletons. The specimen comprised CD4+ or CD8+ T cells sorted from blood, sampled in a trial of the OX40 agonist ivuxolimab. Receptor source: an adult with an advanced solid tumor such as melanoma, head and neck, liver or kidney cancer. Each CDR3 is given with its conserved first and last residue. D genes are given only for firm matches. Size is omitted from some rows. Given values are once, few, many or a class for expanded clones.

abundance	v_gene	d_gene	j_gene	CDR3aa	CDR3nt
-	TRBV9	-	TRBJ2-1	CASSVSPSSYNEQFF	TGTGCCAGCAGCGTGTCACCGAGCTCCTACAATGAGCAGTTCTTC
-	TRBV27	-	TRBJ1-6	CASSLIGNSPLHF	TGTGCCAGCAGTTTAATCGGAAATTCACCCCTCCACTTT
once	TRBV19	-	TRBJ2-3	CASRFASTDTQYF	TGTGCCAGTAGGTTCGCTAGCACAGATACGCAGTATTTT
-	TRBV30	-	TRBJ1-3	CAWSPGNSGNTIYF	TGTGCCTGGAGTCCAGGGAACTCTGGAAACACCATATATTTT
-	TRBV5-1	TRBD2	TRBJ2-3	CASSPSYSGDTDTQYF	TGCGCCAGCAGCCCGTCGTATAGCGGGGACACAGATACGCAGTATTTT
-	TRBV5-1	-	TRBJ2-7	CASSLVSRHREEQYF	TGCGCCAGCAGCTTGGTTTCTCGTCACAGGGAAGAGCAGTACTTC
-	TRBV23-1	-	TRBJ1-6	CASSPSLSSYNSPLHF	TGCGCCAGCAGTCCCAGCCTGAGCTCCTATAATTCACCCCTCCACTTT
once	TRBV9	-	TRBJ2-5	CASSVAGQETQYF	TGTGCCAGCAGCGTAGCAGGTCAAGAGACCCAGTACTTC
-	TRBV7-8	-	TRBJ2-7	CAPPTGSYEQYF	TGTGCCCCCCCTACCGGCTCCTACGAGCAGTACTTC
-	TRBV5-1	-	TRBJ2-6	CASSLARAGANVLTF	TGCGCCAGCAGCTTGGCCAGGGCTGGGGCCAACGTCCTGACTTTC
-	TRBV4-2	-	TRBJ1-2	CASSRGLIDGYTF	TGTGCCAGCAGTCGAGGGCTGATTGATGGCTACACCTTC
-	TRBV10-2	TRBD2	TRBJ2-7	CASSAGGRDEQYF	TGCGCCAGCAGTGCGGGAGGCAGAGACGAGCAGTACTTC
-	TRBV25-1	-	TRBJ2-3	CASSERVTGEADTQYF	TGTGCCAGCAGTGAACGGGTAACGGGAGAGGCAGATACGCAGTATTTT
once	TRBV9	-	TRBJ1-1	CASSTHWGDTEAFF	TGTGCCAGCAGCACCCACTGGGGGGACACTGAAGCTTTCTTT
-	TRBV9	-	TRBJ2-7	CASSPGISYEQYF	TGTGCCAGCAGCCCTGGGATTTCCTACGAGCAGTACTTC
-	TRBV5-8	-	TRBJ2-7	CASSLAIVGSSDEQYF	TGTGCCAGCAGCTTGGCCATTGTCGGGAGCTCTGACGAGCAGTACTTC
-	TRBV2	-	TRBJ2-7	CASSAQGYEQYF	TGTGCCAGCAGTGCCCAGGGATACGAGCAGTACTTC
-	TRBV7-3	-	TRBJ1-2	CASSPWTVNYGYTF	TGTGCCAGCAGCCCCTGGACAGTTAACTATGGCTACACCTTC
-	TRBV5-4	TRBD1	TRBJ2-5	CASSSGDRVETQYF	TGTGCCAGCAGCTCCGGGGACAGGGTAGAGACCCAGTACTTC
-	TRBV28	-	TRBJ2-1	CASSSPSSVGNEQFF	TGTGCCAGCAGTTCCCCTTCCTCGGTGGGCAATGAGCAGTTCTTC
-	TRBV2	TRBD1	TRBJ1-4	CASKLSGGEKLFF	TGTGCCAGCAAATTATCAGGGGGTGAAAAACTGTTTTTT
-	TRBV11-2	-	TRBJ1-3	CASSAFGSSGNTIYF	TGTGCCAGCAGCGCTTTCGGGAGCTCTGGAAACACCATATATTTT
-	TRBV10-3	TRBD2	TRBJ2-7	CAISLNRTSGPSSYEQYF	TGTGCCATCAGCCTTAATAGGACTAGCGGGCCTTCCTCCTACGAGCAGTACTTC
-	TRBV27	TRBD1	TRBJ1-5	CASSLRYRGLSNQPQHF	TGTGCCAGCAGTCTACGATACAGGGGTTTGAGCAATCAGCCCCAGCATTTT
-	TRBV5-1	-	TRBJ2-3	CASSFYPPATDTQYF	TGCGCCAGCAGCTTCTACCCACCGGCGACAGATACGCAGTATTTT